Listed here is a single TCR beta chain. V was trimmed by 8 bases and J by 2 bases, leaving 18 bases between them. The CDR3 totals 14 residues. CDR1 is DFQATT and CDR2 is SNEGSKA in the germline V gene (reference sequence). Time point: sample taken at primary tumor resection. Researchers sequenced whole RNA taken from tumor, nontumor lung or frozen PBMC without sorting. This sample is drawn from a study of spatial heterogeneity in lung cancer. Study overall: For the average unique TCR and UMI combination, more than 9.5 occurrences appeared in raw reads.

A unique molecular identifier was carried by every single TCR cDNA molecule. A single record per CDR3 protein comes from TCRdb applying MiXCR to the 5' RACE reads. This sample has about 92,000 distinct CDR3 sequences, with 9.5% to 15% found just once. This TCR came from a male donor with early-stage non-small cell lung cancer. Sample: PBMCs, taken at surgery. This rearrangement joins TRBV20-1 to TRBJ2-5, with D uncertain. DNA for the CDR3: TGCAGTACTATACTCTCAGTGTTTCAAGAGACCCAGTACTTC. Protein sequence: CSTILSVFQETQYF.